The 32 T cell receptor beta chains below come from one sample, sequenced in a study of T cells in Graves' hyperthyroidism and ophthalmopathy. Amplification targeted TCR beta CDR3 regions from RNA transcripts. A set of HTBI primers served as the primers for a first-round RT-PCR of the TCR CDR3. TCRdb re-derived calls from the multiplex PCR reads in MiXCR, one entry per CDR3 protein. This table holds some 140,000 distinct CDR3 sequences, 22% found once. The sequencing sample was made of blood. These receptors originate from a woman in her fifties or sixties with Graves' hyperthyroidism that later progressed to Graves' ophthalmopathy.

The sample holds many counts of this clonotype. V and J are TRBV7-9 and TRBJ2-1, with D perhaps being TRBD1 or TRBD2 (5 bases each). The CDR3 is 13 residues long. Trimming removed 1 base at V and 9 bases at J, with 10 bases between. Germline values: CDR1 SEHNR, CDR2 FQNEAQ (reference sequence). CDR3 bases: TGTGCCAGCAGCTTAGGAGGGGCGGGTGAGCAGTTCTTC. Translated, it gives CASSLGGAGEQFF. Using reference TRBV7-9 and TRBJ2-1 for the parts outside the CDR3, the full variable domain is DTGVSQNPRHKITKRGQNVTFRCDPISEHNRLYWYRQTLGQGPEFLTYFQNEAQLEKSRLLSDRFSAERPKGSFSTLEIQRTEQGDSAMYLCASSLGGAGEQFFGPGTRLTVL.

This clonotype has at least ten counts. The CDR3 sequence: CSANGGTSTDTQYF. Here the CDR3 DNA reads TGCAGTGCTAACGGCGGGACTTCCACAGATACGCAGTATTTT. V is TRBV20-1 and J is TRBJ2-3; perhaps TRBD2 as D (6 bases). Germline-derived CDR1 and CDR2 are DFQATT and SNEGSKA (reference sequence). The CDR3 length is 14 residues. The V gene lost 4 bases and the J gene lost 2 bases, with 13 bases spanning the gap.

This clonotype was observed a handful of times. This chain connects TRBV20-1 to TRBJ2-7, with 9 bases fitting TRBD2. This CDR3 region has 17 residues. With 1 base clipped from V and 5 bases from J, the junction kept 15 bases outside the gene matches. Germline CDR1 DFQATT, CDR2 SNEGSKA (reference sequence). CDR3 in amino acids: CSARGNWGSGSTDEQYF. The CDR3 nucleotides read TGCAGTGCTAGAGGGAATTGGGGTAGCGGGAGTACCGACGAGCAGTACTTC.

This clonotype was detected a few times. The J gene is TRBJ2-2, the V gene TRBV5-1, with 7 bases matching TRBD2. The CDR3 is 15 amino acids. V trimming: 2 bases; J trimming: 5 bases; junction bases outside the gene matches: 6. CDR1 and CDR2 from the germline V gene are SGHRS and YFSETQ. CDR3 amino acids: CASSLTSVVTGELFF. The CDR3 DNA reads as TGCGCCAGCAGCTTAACTAGCGTGGTGACCGGGGAGCTGTTTTTT. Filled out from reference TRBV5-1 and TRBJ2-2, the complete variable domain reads KAGVTQTPRYLIKTRGQQVTLSCSPISGHRSVSWYQQTPGQGLQFLFEYFSETQRNKGNFPGRFSGRQFSNSRSEMNVSTLELGDSALYLCASSLTSVVTGELFFGEGSRLTVL.

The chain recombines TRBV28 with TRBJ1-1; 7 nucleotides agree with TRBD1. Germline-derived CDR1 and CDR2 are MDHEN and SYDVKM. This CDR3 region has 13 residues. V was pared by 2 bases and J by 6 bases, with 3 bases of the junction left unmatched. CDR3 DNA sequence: TGTGCCAGCAGTTTACAGGGGGGGGCTGAAGCTTTCTTT. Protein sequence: CASSLQGGAEAFF.

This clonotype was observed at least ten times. The DNA of the CDR3 is TGTGCCAGTGCCGCCGGGGTGGCCTATGGCTACACCTTC. It is translated as CASAAGVAYGYTF. This chain uses TRBV11-2 with TRBJ1-2; D ambiguous. CDR1 and CDR2 (germline): SGHAT, FQNNGV. This CDR3 has 13 amino acids. The V end lost 9 bases, the J end lost 4 bases, and 15 bases lay between the germline ends. The full variable domain, rest sourced from reference TRBV11-2 and TRBJ1-2, is EAGVAQSPRYKIIEKRQSVAFWCNPISGHATLYWYQQILGQGPKLLIQFQNNGVVDDSQLPKDRFSAERLKGVDSTLKIQPAKLEDSAVYLCASAAGVAYGYTFGSGTRLTVV.

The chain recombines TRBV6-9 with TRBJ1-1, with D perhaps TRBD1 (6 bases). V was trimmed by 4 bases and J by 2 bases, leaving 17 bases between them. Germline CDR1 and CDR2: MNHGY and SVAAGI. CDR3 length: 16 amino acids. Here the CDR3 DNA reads TGTGCCAGCAGTTTGGGACACAATCACCCTAACACTGAAGCTTTCTTT. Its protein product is CASSLGHNHPNTEAFF.

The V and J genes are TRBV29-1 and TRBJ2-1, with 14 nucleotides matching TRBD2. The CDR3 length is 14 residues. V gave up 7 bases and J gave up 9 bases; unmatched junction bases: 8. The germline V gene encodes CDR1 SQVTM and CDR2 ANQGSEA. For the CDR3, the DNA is TGCAGCGCCCATGGGACTAGCGGGAGCGGTGAGCAGTTCTTC. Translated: CSAHGTSGSGEQFF.

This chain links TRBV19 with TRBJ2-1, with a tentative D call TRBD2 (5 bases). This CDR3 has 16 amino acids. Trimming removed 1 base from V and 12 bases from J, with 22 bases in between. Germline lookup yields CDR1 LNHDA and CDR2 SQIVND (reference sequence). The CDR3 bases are TGTGCCAGTAGTATAGTTCACCGGGCTAGGCCCCGGGGGCAGTTCTTC. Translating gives CASSIVHRARPRGQFF.

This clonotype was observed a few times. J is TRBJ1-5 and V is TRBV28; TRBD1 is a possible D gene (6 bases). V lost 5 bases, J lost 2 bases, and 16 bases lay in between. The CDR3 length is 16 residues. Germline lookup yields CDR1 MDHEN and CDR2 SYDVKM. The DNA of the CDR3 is TGTGCCAGCAGTCCAGCTACAGGGTTTCGCAATCAGCCCCAGCATTTT. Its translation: CASSPATGFRNQPQHF.

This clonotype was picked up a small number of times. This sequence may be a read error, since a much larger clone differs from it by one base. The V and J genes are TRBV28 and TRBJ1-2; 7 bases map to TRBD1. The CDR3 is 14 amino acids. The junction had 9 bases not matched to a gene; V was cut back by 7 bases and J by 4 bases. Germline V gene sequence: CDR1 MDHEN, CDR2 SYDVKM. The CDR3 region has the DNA TGTGCCAGCAATCTACAGGGGACAAGCTATGGCTACACCTTC. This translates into CASNLQGTSYGYTF.

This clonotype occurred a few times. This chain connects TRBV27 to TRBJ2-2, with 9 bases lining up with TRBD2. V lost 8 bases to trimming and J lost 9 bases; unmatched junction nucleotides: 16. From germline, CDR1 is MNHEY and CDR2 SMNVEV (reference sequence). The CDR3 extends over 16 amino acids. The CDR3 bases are TGTGCCAGCCGGTATCTATTGGCGGGAGGGCCGCGGGAGCTGTTTTTT. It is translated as CASRYLLAGGPRELFF.

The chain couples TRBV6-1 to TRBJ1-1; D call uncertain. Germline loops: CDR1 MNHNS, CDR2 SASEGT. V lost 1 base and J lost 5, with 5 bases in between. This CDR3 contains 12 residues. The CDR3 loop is CASSEESTEAFF. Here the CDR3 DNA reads TGTGCCAGCAGTGAAGAGTCTACTGAAGCTTTCTTT.

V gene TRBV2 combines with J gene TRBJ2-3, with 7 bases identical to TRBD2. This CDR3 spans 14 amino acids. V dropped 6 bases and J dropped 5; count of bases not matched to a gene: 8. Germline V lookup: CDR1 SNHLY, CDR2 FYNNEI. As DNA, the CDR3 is TGTGCCAGCAGGAAGGTAGCGGGCCGAGATACGCAGTATTTT. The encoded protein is CASRKVAGRDTQYF.

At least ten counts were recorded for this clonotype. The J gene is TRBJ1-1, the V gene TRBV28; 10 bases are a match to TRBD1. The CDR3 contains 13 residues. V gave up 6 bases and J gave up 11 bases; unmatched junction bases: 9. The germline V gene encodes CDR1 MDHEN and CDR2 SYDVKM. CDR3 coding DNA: TGTGCCAGCAGCTGGGGGACAGGGGATCCGGCTTTCTTT. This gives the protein CASSWGTGDPAFF.

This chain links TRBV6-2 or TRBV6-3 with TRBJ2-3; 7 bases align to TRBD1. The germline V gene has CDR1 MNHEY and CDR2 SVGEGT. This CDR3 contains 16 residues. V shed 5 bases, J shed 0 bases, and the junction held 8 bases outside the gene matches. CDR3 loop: CASSEYKGASTDTQYF. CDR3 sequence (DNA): TGTGCCAGCAGTGAATATAAGGGGGCGAGCACAGATACGCAGTATTTT.

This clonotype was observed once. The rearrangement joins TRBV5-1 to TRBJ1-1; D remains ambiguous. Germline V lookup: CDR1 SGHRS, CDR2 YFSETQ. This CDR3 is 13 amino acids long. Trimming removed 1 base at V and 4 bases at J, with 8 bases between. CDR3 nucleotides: TGCGCCAGCAGCTTGACCGGTAGCACTGAAGCTTTCTTT. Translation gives CASSLTGSTEAFF.

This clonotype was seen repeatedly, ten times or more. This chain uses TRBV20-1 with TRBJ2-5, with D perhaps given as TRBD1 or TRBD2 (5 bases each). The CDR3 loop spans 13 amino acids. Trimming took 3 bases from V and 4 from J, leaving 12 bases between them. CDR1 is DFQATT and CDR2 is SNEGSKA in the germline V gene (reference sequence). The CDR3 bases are TGCAGTGCTAGGGGGGAATCCTCAGAGACCCAGTACTTC. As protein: CSARGESSETQYF.

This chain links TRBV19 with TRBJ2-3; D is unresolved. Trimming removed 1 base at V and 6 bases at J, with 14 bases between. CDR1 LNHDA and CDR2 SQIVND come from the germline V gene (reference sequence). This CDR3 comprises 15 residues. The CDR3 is CASSIAPRNGDTQYF. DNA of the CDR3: TGTGCCAGTAGTATAGCGCCGAGGAATGGGGATACGCAGTATTTT.

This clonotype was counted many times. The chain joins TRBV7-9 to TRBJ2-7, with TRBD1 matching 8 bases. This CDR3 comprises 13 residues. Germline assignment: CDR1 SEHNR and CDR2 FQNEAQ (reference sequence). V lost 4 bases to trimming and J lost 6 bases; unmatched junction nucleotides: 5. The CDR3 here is CASSSRTGGEQYF. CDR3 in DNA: TGTGCCAGCAGCTCACGAACAGGGGGCGAGCAGTACTTC.

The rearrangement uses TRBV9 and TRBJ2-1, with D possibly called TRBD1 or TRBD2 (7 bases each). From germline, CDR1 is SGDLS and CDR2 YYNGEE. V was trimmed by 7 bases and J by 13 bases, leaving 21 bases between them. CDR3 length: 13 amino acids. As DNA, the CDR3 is TGTGCCAGCCAGGGGGGCGCGGGAGAAGCCCAGTTCTTC. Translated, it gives CASQGGAGEAQFF.

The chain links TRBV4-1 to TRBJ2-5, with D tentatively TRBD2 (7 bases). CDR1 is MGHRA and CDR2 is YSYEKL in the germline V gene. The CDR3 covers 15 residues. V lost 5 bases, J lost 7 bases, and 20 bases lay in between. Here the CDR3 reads CASSLGGGQLGTQYF. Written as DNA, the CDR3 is TGCGCCAGCAGCTTAGGGGGGGGCCAGCTCGGGACCCAGTACTTC.

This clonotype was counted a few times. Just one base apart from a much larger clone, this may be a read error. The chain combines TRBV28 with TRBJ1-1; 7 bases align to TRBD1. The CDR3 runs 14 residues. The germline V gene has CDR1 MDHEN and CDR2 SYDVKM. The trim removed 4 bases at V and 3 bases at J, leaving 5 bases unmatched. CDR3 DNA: TGTGCCAGCAGTTATAGACAGGGCTACACTGAAGCTTTCTTT. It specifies CASSYRQGYTEAFF.

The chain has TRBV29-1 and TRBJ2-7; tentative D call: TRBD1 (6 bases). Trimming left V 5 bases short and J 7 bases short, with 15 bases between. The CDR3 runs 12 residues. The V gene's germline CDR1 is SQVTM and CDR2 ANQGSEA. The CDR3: CSVRLQGWEQYF. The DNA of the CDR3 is TGCAGCGTTCGACTACAGGGTTGGGAGCAGTACTTC.

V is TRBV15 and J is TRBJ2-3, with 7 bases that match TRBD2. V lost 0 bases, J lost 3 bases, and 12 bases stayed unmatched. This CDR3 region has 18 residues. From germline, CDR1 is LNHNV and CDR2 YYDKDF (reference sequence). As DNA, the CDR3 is TGTGCCACCAGCAGAGATCGTAGGCGGGAGCTAGGTACAGATACGCAGTATTTT. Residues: CATSRDRRRELGTDTQYF.

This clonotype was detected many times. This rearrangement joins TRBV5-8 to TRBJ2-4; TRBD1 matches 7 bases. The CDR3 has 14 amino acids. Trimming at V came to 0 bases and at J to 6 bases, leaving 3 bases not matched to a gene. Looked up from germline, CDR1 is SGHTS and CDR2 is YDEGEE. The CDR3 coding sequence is TGTGCCAGCAGCTTGGAGGGGGCCCGAAACATTCAGTACTTC. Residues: CASSLEGARNIQYF.

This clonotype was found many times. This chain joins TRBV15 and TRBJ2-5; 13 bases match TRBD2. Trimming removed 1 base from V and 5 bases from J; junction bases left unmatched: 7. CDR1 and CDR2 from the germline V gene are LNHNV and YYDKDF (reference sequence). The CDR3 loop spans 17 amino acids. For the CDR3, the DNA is TGTGCCACCAGCAGAGGGACTAGCGGGAGTCGTTTTGAGACCCAGTACTTC. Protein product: CATSRGTSGSRFETQYF.

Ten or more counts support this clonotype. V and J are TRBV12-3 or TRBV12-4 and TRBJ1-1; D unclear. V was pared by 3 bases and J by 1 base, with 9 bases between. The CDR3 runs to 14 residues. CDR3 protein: CASSFGRTNTEAFF. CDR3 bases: TGTGCCAGCAGTTTTGGGCGGACGAACACTGAAGCTTTCTTT.

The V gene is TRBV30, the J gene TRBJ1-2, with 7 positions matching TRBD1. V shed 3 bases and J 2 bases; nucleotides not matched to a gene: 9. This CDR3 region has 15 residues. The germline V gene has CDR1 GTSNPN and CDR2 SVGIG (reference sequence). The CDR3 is CAWRPPGQINYGYTF. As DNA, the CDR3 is TGTGCCTGGAGGCCTCCGGGACAGATCAACTATGGCTACACCTTC.

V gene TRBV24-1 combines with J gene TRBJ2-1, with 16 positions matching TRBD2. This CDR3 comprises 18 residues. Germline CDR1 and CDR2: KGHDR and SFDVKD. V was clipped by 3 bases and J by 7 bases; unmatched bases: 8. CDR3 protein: CATSDAGTSGRGLNEQFF. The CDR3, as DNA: TGTGCCACCAGTGATGCCGGGACTAGCGGGAGGGGCTTAAATGAGCAGTTCTTC.

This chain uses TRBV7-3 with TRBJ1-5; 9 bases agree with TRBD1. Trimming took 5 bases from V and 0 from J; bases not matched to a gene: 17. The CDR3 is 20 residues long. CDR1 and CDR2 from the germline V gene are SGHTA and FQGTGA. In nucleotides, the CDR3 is TGTGCCAGCAGCCCCGGCCCCCTAGGACAGGGGAGGGATAGCAATCAGCCCCAGCATTTT. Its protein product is CASSPGPLGQGRDSNQPQHF. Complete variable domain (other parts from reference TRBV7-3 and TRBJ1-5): GAGVSQTPSNKVTEKGKYVELRCDPISGHTALYWYRQSLGQGPEFLIYFQGTGAADDSGLPNDRFFAVRPEGSVSTLKIQRTERGDSAVYLCASSPGPLGQGRDSNQPQHFGDGTRLSIL.

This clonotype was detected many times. The CDR3 DNA reads TGTGCCAGCAGTTATAAGCGGGAGGGCCCTCGAAGCTCCTACGAGCAGTACTTC. Translating it yields CASSYKREGPRSSYEQYF. The chain has TRBV6-2 or TRBV6-3 and TRBJ2-7; 10 bases map to TRBD2. The CDR3 extends over 18 amino acids. Germline V gene lookup returns CDR1 MNHEY and CDR2 SVGEGT. Trimming cost V 3 bases and J 0 bases; bases outside gene matches: 11.